Sequencing of this T cell receptor beta chain was carried out in a study of Ad26.COV2.S vaccination and SARS-CoV-2 variants. Data came from immunoSEQ multiplex PCR; TCRdb stores just in-frame clones and leaves some out. The sample lists around 400,000 clones, around 89% occurring once. The CDR3 spans 12 residues. CDR1 and CDR2 (germline): SEHNR, FQNEAQ (reference sequence). Trimming pared 4 bases from V and 4 bases from J, leaving 7 bases between. Treatment noted: around 19 received Ad26.COV2.S at low or high dose, single or two shots; five or six received placebo; per-sample allocation not given. Day 63 following the first vaccine or placebo injection was when the samples were taken.

Material: peripheral blood, obtained in a trial of Ad26.COV2.S vaccine versus placebo. This chain connects TRBV7-9 to TRBJ1-2; a weak D match, TRBD1 (5 bases). The receptor's source is a person aged 18-65 years who received the Ad26.COV2.S COVID-19 vaccine or a placebo. CDR3 bases: TGTGCCAGCAGCTCCGACAGCTATGGCTACACCTTC. This encodes CASSSDSYGYTF. Full variable domain (missing parts from reference TRBV7-9 and TRBJ1-2): DTGVSQNPRHKITKRGQNVTFRCDPISEHNRLYWYRQTLGQGPEFLTYFQNEAQLEKSRLLSDRFSAERPKGSFSTLEIQRTEQGDSAMYLCASSSDSYGYTFGSGTRLTVV.